This T cell receptor beta chain was identified in a study of graft-versus-host responses after intestinal transplantation. Assay used: immunoSEQ multiplex PCR; TCRdb lists only in-frame clones, some missing. The data show about 22,000 clones, 50% to 70% seen once. CDR1 is WSHSY and CDR2 is SAAADI in the germline V gene. The CDR3 is 13 residues long. V dropped 6 bases and J dropped 5 bases, with 10 bases sitting between them. The chain joins TRBV10-2 to TRBJ2-2; a possible D gene is TRBD1 (5 bases). Sequenced here: alloreactive CD4+ T cells from a mixed lymphocyte reaction culture, sampled before intestinal transplant. Described subset: CFSE-low proliferating T cells sorted from roughly six-day pre-transplant mixed lymphocyte reaction (GvH or HvG direction). The receptor was isolated from a human patient who received an intestinal transplant. The CDR3 coding sequence is TGCGCCAGCAGGGACACCAGGACCGGGGAGCTGTTTTTT. Translation gives CASRDTRTGELFF.